The 22 T cell receptor beta chains below come from one sample, sequenced in a study of T cells after yellow fever vaccination. TCRdb ran MiXCR on the 5' RACE reads and lists one entry per CDR3 protein. Counted here are 300,000 to 400,000 distinct CDR3 sequences, around 13% occurring once; the ten biggest clones make up about 3%. This material consisted of CD4+ T cells sorted from PBMCs, taken 15 days after the yellow fever booster vaccination. These receptors were collected from a man aged 18 to 35 who received the YFV17D yellow fever vaccine.

This clonotype was picked up a small number of times. The rearrangement uses TRBV7-9 and TRBJ1-5; maybe TRBD1 (5 bases). Trimming left V 1 base short and J 10 bases short, with 5 bases between. The CDR3 loop spans 11 amino acids. From germline, CDR1 is SEHNR and CDR2 FQNEAQ (reference sequence). This CDR3 reads CASSLGGPQHF. CDR3 DNA sequence: TGTGCCAGCAGCTTAGGGGGCCCCCAGCATTTT. The full variable domain, completed using reference TRBV7-9 and TRBJ1-5, is DTGVSQNPRHKITKRGQNVTFRCDPISEHNRLYWYRQTLGQGPEFLTYFQNEAQLEKSRLLSDRFSAERPKGSFSTLEIQRTEQGDSAMYLCASSLGGPQHFGDGTRLSIL.

Only a few counts were recorded for this clonotype. The rearrangement links TRBV13 to TRBJ1-1, with D possibly TRBD1 on 6 matching bases. Germline V lookup: CDR1 PRHDT, CDR2 FYEKMQ (reference sequence). V was pared by 0 bases and J by 0 bases, with 8 bases between. CDR3 length: 15 residues. The CDR3 here is CASSLGGALNTEAFF. The CDR3 DNA reads as TGTGCCAGCAGCTTAGGGGGGGCATTGAACACTGAAGCTTTCTTT.

V and J are TRBV4-3 and TRBJ2-2; D unclear. With 0 bases removed from V and 6 bases from J, the gap between germline ends came to 8 bases. Germline lookup yields CDR1 LGHNA and CDR2 YSLEER. CDR3 length: 14 amino acids. The chain's CDR3 is CASSQEVLPGELFF. CDR3 sequence (DNA): TGCGCCAGCAGCCAAGAGGTCCTGCCCGGGGAGCTGTTTTTT.

The chain combines TRBV5-1 with TRBJ2-1; TRBD2 agrees at 8 bases. The CDR3 has 16 amino acids. Germline values: CDR1 SGHRS, CDR2 YFSETQ. J was trimmed by 3 bases and V by 4 bases; bases with no gene match: 9. CDR3 bases: TGCGCCAGCAGCCTGGCCGGGAGGGGGGACTACAATGAGCAGTTCTTC. Its protein is CASSLAGRGDYNEQFF.

The rearrangement joins TRBV6-2 or TRBV6-3 to TRBJ2-3; TRBD2 matches at 9 bases. Germline CDR1 MNHEY, CDR2 SVGEGT. V trimming: 7 bases; J trimming: 4 bases; junction bases outside the gene matches: 6. The CDR3 is made up of 14 amino acids. CDR3 coding DNA: TGTGCCAGCACTTGGCGGGGGGGCGCAGATACGCAGTATTTT. Translating it yields CASTWRGGADTQYF.

The sample holds a few counts of this clonotype. CDR3 sequence reads: CASSVVERGAGYEQYV. The CDR3 nucleotides are TGTGCCAGCAGCGTAGTTGAAAGGGGCGCTGGCTACGAGCAGTACGTC. The chain uses TRBV9 and TRBJ2-7, with D possibly matching TRBD1 (5 bases). There are 16 residues in the CDR3. Germline values: CDR1 SGDLS, CDR2 YYNGEE. V shed 0 bases and J shed 3 bases, with 16 bases lying between them.

The chain couples TRBV6-6 to TRBJ1-1, with a tentative D call TRBD1 (5 bases). The CDR3 totals 15 residues. Germline-derived CDR1 and CDR2 are MNHNY and SVGAGI (reference sequence). Trimming cost V 2 bases and J 1 base, with 11 bases left between them. CDR3 amino acids: CASSYEGRGNTEAFF. The CDR3, as DNA: TGTGCCAGCAGTTACGAGGGACGGGGGAACACTGAAGCTTTCTTT.

CDR3 coding DNA: TGTGCCAGCAGTCGGAGGGGGAGATCGGAAGAGCAGTACTTC. Its protein is CASSRRGRSEEQYF. The genes are TRBV6-6 and TRBJ2-7; D may be TRBD1 or TRBD2 (6 bases each). The CDR3 spans 14 residues. Trimming shortened V by 5 bases and J by 7 bases, and 18 bases separated the two germline ends. Germline V lookup: CDR1 MNHNY, CDR2 SVGAGI (reference sequence).

The CDR3 spells CASSEISGGFTDTQYF. For the CDR3, the DNA is TGTGCCAGCAGTGAAATTAGCGGGGGATTCACAGATACGCAGTATTTT. The genes are TRBV6-1 and TRBJ2-3, with TRBD2 matching over 9 bases. The J segment lost 2 bases and the V segment lost 2 bases, leaving 5 bases of the junction unmatched. The CDR3 spans 16 residues. Germline lookup yields CDR1 MNHNS and CDR2 SASEGT.

This clonotype turned up a few times. The chain has TRBV5-1 and TRBJ2-3, with D unclear. This CDR3 is 14 amino acids long. The germline CDR1 and CDR2 sequences are SGHRS and YFSETQ. Trimming stripped 0 bases from V and 2 bases from J, with 7 bases between. In DNA, the CDR3 is TGCGCCAGCAGCTTGGCACTCTTCACAGATACGCAGTATTTT. This gives the protein CASSLALFTDTQYF. Full variable domain (outside the CDR3, taken from reference TRBV5-1 and TRBJ2-3): KAGVTQTPRYLIKTRGQQVTLSCSPISGHRSVSWYQQTPGQGLQFLFEYFSETQRNKGNFPGRFSGRQFSNSRSEMNVSTLELGDSALYLCASSLALFTDTQYFGPGTRLTVL.

The chain couples TRBV7-2 to TRBJ2-3; TRBD2 might be the D (5 bases). Germline CDR1 is SGHTA and CDR2 is FQGNSA. The CDR3 runs to 14 residues. V was shortened by 5 bases and J by 1 base, with 10 bases between the two germline ends. CDR3 protein: CASSPGIGTDTQYF. The CDR3 DNA is TGTGCCAGCAGCCCCGGGATCGGCACAGATACGCAGTATTTT.

This chain connects TRBV29-1 to TRBJ1-2, with unresolved D. Trimming shortened V by 6 bases and J by 8 bases, and 19 bases separated the two germline ends. Looked up from germline, CDR1 is SQVTM and CDR2 is ANQGSEA. CDR3 length equals 13 residues. CDR3 loop: CSVGSTVSPGYTF. The CDR3 bases are TGCAGCGTAGGGTCAACAGTTTCGCCCGGCTACACCTTC.

The chain's CDR3 is CASTLGTSTREQYF. The CDR3 region has the DNA TGTGCCAGCACCCTAGGGACCTCCACTAGGGAGCAGTACTTC. V usage is TRBV7-8 and J usage is TRBJ2-7; the D gene could be TRBD1 or TRBD2 (5 bases each). This CDR3 has 14 residues. The germline V gene has CDR1 SGHVS and CDR2 FQNEAQ. The V gene lost 7 bases and the J gene lost 7 bases, with 20 bases spanning the gap.

The chain is built from TRBV7-2 and TRBJ2-7; no firm D call. The V end was cut by 3 bases, the J end by 0 bases, with 9 bases between. Germline V CDR1 and CDR2: SGHTA, FQGNSA. The CDR3 consists of 14 residues. CDR3 loop: CASSFGPGSYEQYF. CDR3 coding DNA: TGTGCCAGCAGCTTTGGTCCGGGCTCCTACGAGCAGTACTTC.

V and J are TRBV20-1 and TRBJ1-5; D may be TRBD1 (5 bases). V was trimmed by 3 bases and J by 1 base, leaving 7 bases between them. Per the germline V gene, CDR1 is DFQATT and CDR2 is SNEGSKA (reference sequence). The CDR3 spans 13 residues. The CDR3 reads CSARKGSNQPQHF. The CDR3 region has the DNA TGCAGTGCTAGGAAGGGGAGCAATCAGCCCCAGCATTTT.

This clonotype was seen at least ten times. The V and J genes are TRBV19 and TRBJ1-2; D is ambiguous. Between the trimmed V and J ends, which lost 7 bases and 0 bases, there was a span of 15 bases. CDR1 LNHDA and CDR2 SQIVND come from the germline V gene (reference sequence). This CDR3 has 15 amino acids. The CDR3 DNA reads TGTGCCAGTACCGGGCGACAAGACACTAACTATGGCTACACCTTC. Translation: CASTGRQDTNYGYTF.

CDR3 nucleotide sequence: TGTGCCAGCAGCCAGGGTAGAGCGGGGATCAATCGGGAGACCCAGTACTTC. Its protein product is CASSQGRAGINRETQYF. The genes are TRBV7-2 and TRBJ2-5; the match to TRBD2 covers 7 bases. This CDR3 has 17 amino acids. Germline V gene data show CDR1 as SGHTA and CDR2 as FQGNSA. Trimming at V came to 5 bases and at J to 5 bases, leaving 17 bases not matched to a gene.

The chain links TRBV7-9 to TRBJ1-5; D not certain. CDR1 and CDR2 from the germline V gene are SEHNR and FQNEAQ (reference sequence). The CDR3 extends over 15 amino acids. The V and J ends lost 5 bases and 0 bases respectively, with 11 bases between them. The CDR3 DNA reads TGTGCCAGCAGCGCGGACGGATTTAGCAATCAGCCCCAGCATTTT. Its protein is CASSADGFSNQPQHF.

This clonotype has more than one count but fewer than ten. The chain recombines TRBV4-3 with TRBJ2-3; the D gene is possibly TRBD1 (6 bases). The CDR3 length is 13 residues. V lost 2 bases and J 9 bases, leaving 12 bases between the germline ends. CDR1 LGHNA and CDR2 YSLEER come from the germline V gene. The CDR3 region is CASSQWARGTQYF. The CDR3 nucleotides read TGCGCCAGCAGCCAATGGGCGAGGGGGACGCAGTATTTT.

The chain uses TRBV5-4 and TRBJ1-4, with 7 bases matching TRBD1. CDR1 is SGHNT, CDR2 YYREEE, per germline (reference sequence). Trimming removed 1 base from V and 5 bases from J; junction bases left unmatched: 5. The CDR3 has 15 amino acids. Here the CDR3 DNA reads TGTGCCAGCAGCTTGAAAACAGGGGTAAATGAAAAACTGTTTTTT. Amino acids: CASSLKTGVNEKLFF.

There are many counts of this clonotype. The chain is built from TRBV5-7 and TRBJ2-1; D ambiguous. TRBV5-7 is identified as an open reading frame with a role that is uncertain. Trimming shortened V by 6 bases and J by 10 bases, and 8 bases separated the two germline ends. This CDR3 contains 10 residues. The CDR3: CASTDVEQFF. The DNA for the CDR3 is TGTGCCAGCACTGACGTCGAGCAGTTCTTC.

The V and J genes are TRBV25-1 and TRBJ2-3; 8 nucleotides align to TRBD2. V lost 2 bases, J lost 6 bases, and 7 bases stayed unmatched. Looked up from germline, CDR1 is MGHDK and CDR2 is SYGVNS. The CDR3 is made up of 15 amino acids. The CDR3 region has the DNA TGTGCCAGCAGTGAACCCTCGGGGGGGCTGGATACGCAGTATTTT. Its translation: CASSEPSGGLDTQYF.